The rows below give T cell receptor beta chains drawn from one sample of a study of post-analysis software for immune sequencing data. TCRdb re-analysed the PCR reads in MiXCR, keeping a single row per CDR3 protein. This sample has about 540,000 distinct CDR3 sequences; around 31% occur once, and the top ten carry less than 6%. Sequencing was done on a sample of blood. The receptor set was obtained from a girl aged 2-17 years with multiple sclerosis. CDR3s include the opening cysteine and the closing phenylalanine or tryptophan. The order of the fields is J gene, D gene, V gene, clone size, CDR3 DNA, CDR3 protein. D genes are given only for firm matches. Expanded clones are given a class, and other clones once, few, many or no size at all.

>TRBJ1-2|TRBD1|TRBV20-1|NA
TGCAGTGCTAGAGACGACAGGGTGGTAAATGGCTACACCTTC
CSARDDRVVNGYTF
>TRBJ2-6|TRBD1|TRBV11-1|few
TGTGCCAGCAGCTTATTGGGACAGATTTCTGGGGCCAACGTCCTGACTTTC
CASSLLGQISGANVLTF
>TRBJ2-3|NA|TRBV11-1|NA
TGTGCCAGCAGTTTAGAGCTCAGGGCAGATACGCAGTATTTT
CASSLELRADTQYF
>TRBJ2-1|TRBD2|TRBV7-6|few
TGTGCCAGCAGCCATAGCGGGGGGGACAGTAAGGGTGAGCAGTTCTTC
CASSHSGGDSKGEQFF
>TRBJ2-3|TRBD2|TRBV7-2|NA
TGTGCCAGCAGCTTAGTCCGAGCGGGGGGTACAGATACGCAGTATTTT
CASSLVRAGGTDTQYF
>TRBJ2-3|NA|TRBV7-2|few
TGTGCCAGCAGCTCGGACGCTGGTACGCAGTATTTT
CASSSDAGTQYF
>TRBJ1-6|NA|TRBV20-1|few
TGCAGTGCTAGAAGAACCGGGACAAGCTATAATTCACCCCTCCACTTT
CSARRTGTSYNSPLHF
>TRBJ1-1|NA|TRBV5-1|NA
TGCGCCAGCAGACAACGAAGGGCGAACACTGAAGCTTTCTTT
CASRQRRANTEAFF
>TRBJ1-2|NA|TRBV28|few
TGTGCCAGCAGTTGGGGGGTATCCCCCAACTATGGCTACACCTTC
CASSWGVSPNYGYTF
>TRBJ2-4|NA|TRBV18|NA
TGTGCCAGCTCACCACTTTCTGGATTTCTAGCCAAAAACATTCAGTACTTC
CASSPLSGFLAKNIQYF
>TRBJ1-2|TRBD1|TRBV6-2/TRBV6-3|few
TGTGCCAGCATCCCCCGAGGAGGGGACAGGGGGATCTATGGCTACACCTTC
CASIPRGGDRGIYGYTF
>TRBJ1-1|NA|TRBV7-9|NA
TGTGCCAGCAGCTTGGGCATAGGACGGGAGGGGCACACTGAAGCTTTCTTT
CASSLGIGREGHTEAFF
>TRBJ1-1|NA|TRBV5-1|NA
TGCGCCAGCAGCTTCGAATCGATGAACACTGAAGCTTTCTTT
CASSFESMNTEAFF
>TRBJ2-3|TRBD2|TRBV13|NA
TGTGCCAGCAGTTTGGGCGGGGGGGCGAGTTATAGCACAGATACGCAGTATTTT
CASSLGGGASYSTDTQYF
>TRBJ2-5|NA|TRBV20-1|NA
TGCAGTGCTCAGAGGGGCTCCGGCGAGACCCAGTACTTC
CSAQRGSGETQYF
>TRBJ2-1|NA|TRBV29-1|few
TGCAGCGTTGGACTCGACAGGTCCTCCTACAATGAGCAGTTCTTC
CSVGLDRSSYNEQFF
>TRBJ2-5|NA|TRBV6-1|NA
TGTGCCAGCAGTGAATTCGGAACTCATGGGGAGACCCAGTACTTC
CASSEFGTHGETQYF
>TRBJ2-3|TRBD2|TRBV7-2|NA
TGTGCCAGCAGCCAGACTAGCGGGGGGTCATCGGATACGCAGTATTTT
CASSQTSGGSSDTQYF
>TRBJ2-7|NA|TRBV20-1|NA
TGCAGTGCTAGAGATGGAGGCACCTTCTACGAGCAGTACTTC
CSARDGGTFYEQYF
>TRBJ2-7|TRBD1|TRBV6-5|few
TGTGCCAGCAGTTACGCGGGACAGGGGGCCTACGAGCAGTACTTC
CASSYAGQGAYEQYF
>TRBJ2-5|TRBD1|TRBV20-1|few
TGCAGTGCACAGCCCGGGACAGGGGACCCACGGACAGAGACCCAGTACTTC
CSAQPGTGDPRTETQYF
>TRBJ2-3|TRBD1|TRBV7-2|NA
TGTGCCAGCAGCCGTAGGGGGCTGGCAGATACGCAGTATTTT
CASSRRGLADTQYF
>TRBJ2-5|NA|TRBV7-6|few
TGTGCCAGCAGCTTGGGGCAGAAAGTCCAAGAGACCCAGTACTTC
CASSLGQKVQETQYF